This entry lists 12 T cell receptor beta chains sequenced from one sample in a study of early T cells in non-severe SARS-CoV-2 infection (dated by TCRdb to the early 2020s). Libraries came from 5' RACE. Sequenced using a NextSeq 500. TCRdb redid the processing of the public reads, applying fastp at Q25 and MiXCR, and retained in-frame beta chains. Identical CDR3 protein sequences are pooled into one entry, listed with their most common genes and DNA. This sample is represented by more than 55,000 distinct CDR3 sequences; 10% to 15% of them were singletons. The ten largest make up approximately 4.6% of the sample. Sequenced input: whole blood. The receptors here all came from an adult who was a healthcare worker with PCR-confirmed SARS-CoV-2 infection or an uninfected control (not recorded which).

This chain uses TRBV20-1 with TRBJ1-6; D may be TRBD1 (5 bases). The CDR3 is made up of 16 amino acids. CDR1 is DFQATT and CDR2 is SNEGSKA in the germline V gene (reference sequence). V lost 0 bases and J 1 base, leaving 10 bases between the germline ends. Written as DNA, the CDR3 is TGCAGTGCTAGAGATAAGGGGAATTCCTATAATTCACCCCTCCACTTT. Translation gives CSARDKGNSYNSPLHF.

This clonotype came up many times. The chain joins TRBV10-1 to TRBJ1-5, with D perhaps TRBD1 (6 bases). Germline CDR1 reads WNHNN; CDR2 reads SYGVQD (reference sequence). The CDR3 is 12 residues long. V dropped 0 bases and J dropped 10 bases, with 7 bases sitting between them. The CDR3 loop reads CASSESGGPQHF. CDR3 coding DNA: TGCGCCAGCAGTGAGTCCGGGGGCCCCCAGCATTTT.

This clonotype has just a few counts. The V and J genes are TRBV9 and TRBJ2-3; 12 bases map to TRBD1. After removal of 4 bases from V and 0 bases from J, the junction contained 9 bases not matched to a gene. The CDR3 extends over 18 amino acids. Germline V gives CDR1 SGDLS, CDR2 YYNGEE. The CDR3 region has the DNA TGTGCCAGCAGCCCCGGGACAGGGGGCCCCCTTAGCACAGATACGCAGTATTTT. Residues: CASSPGTGGPLSTDTQYF. The full variable domain, completed using reference TRBV9 and TRBJ2-3, is DSGVTQTPKHLITATGQRVTLRCSPRSGDLSVYWYQQSLDQGLQFLIQYYNGEERAKGNILERFSAQQFPDLHSELNLSSLELGDSALYFCASSPGTGGPLSTDTQYFGPGTRLTVL.

V is TRBV12-3 or TRBV12-4 and J is TRBJ1-1, with 9 nucleotides matching TRBD1. This CDR3 has 14 amino acids. The V gene end was trimmed by 7 bases and the J gene end by 5 bases; junction bases not matched to a gene: 8. The CDR3 DNA sequence: TGTGCCAGCACTATCACAGGGGGCAGGACTGAAGCTTTCTTT. It encodes CASTITGGRTEAFF.

This clonotype came up a few times. V gene TRBV12-3 or TRBV12-4 combines with J gene TRBJ1-6; 7 bases fit TRBD1. The length of the CDR3 is 15 residues. V trimming: 6 bases; J trimming: 2 bases; junction bases outside the gene matches: 4. CDR3 DNA sequence: TGTGCCAGCAGCCCGACAGGGACCTATAATTCACCCCTCCACTTT. This encodes CASSPTGTYNSPLHF.

The rearrangement uses TRBV30 and TRBJ2-4, with a tentative D call TRBD2 (6 bases). Trimming took off 0 bases at V and 8 bases at J, with 11 bases between the two ends. CDR1 is GTSNPN, CDR2 SVGIG, per germline (reference sequence). This CDR3 has 13 amino acids. The CDR3 DNA is TGTGCCTGGAGTGTAGCCGGGGGAGACATTCAGTACTTC. Translated, it gives CAWSVAGGDIQYF.

This clonotype was observed a few times. This rearrangement joins TRBV6-4 to TRBJ2-1, with 9 bases aligning to TRBD2. The CDR3 is made up of 16 amino acids. CDR1 is MRHNA, CDR2 SNTAGT, per germline. The V segment lost 6 bases and the J segment 1 base; nucleotides outside the gene matches: 7. The CDR3 region is CASRKTSGLSYNEQFF. CDR3 DNA: TGTGCCAGCAGAAAAACTAGCGGGTTATCCTACAATGAGCAGTTCTTC.

This clonotype was found a few times. The rearrangement links TRBV10-2 to TRBJ2-1; D call uncertain. This CDR3 region has 12 residues. Germline V gives CDR1 WSHSY, CDR2 SAAADI. Deletions cut 4 bases from V and 6 bases from J, with 7 bases between. This CDR3 reads CASSVPGNEQFF. CDR3 DNA sequence: TGCGCCAGCAGTGTACCGGGCAATGAGCAGTTCTTC.

The chain employs TRBV5-6 and TRBJ1-2; 7 bases fit TRBD1. This CDR3 is built from 15 residues. Germline V CDR1 and CDR2: SGHDT, YYEEEE. The junction had 9 bases not matched to a gene; V was cut back by 3 bases and J by 4 bases. The CDR3 reads CASSSGGTAGYGYTF. The CDR3 DNA sequence: TGTGCCAGCAGCTCCGGGGGGACAGCTGGCTATGGCTACACCTTC.

The CDR3 here is CASSFGSTSSGDYEQYF. CDR3 bases: TGTGCCAGCAGTTTCGGGTCCACATCCTCCGGGGATTACGAGCAGTACTTC. V usage is TRBV12-3 or TRBV12-4 and J usage is TRBJ2-7; tentatively, D is TRBD2 (5 bases). The CDR3 covers 17 residues. Trimming pared 3 bases from V and 4 bases from J, leaving 22 bases between.

The V call is TRBV30, the J call TRBJ2-3; 9 bases fit TRBD2. V shed 4 bases and J 3 bases; nucleotides not matched to a gene: 5. The length of the CDR3 is 14 residues. The V gene's germline CDR1 is GTSNPN and CDR2 SVGIG (reference sequence). The CDR3: CAWIITSGTDTQYF. Here the CDR3 DNA reads TGTGCCTGGATAATTACTAGCGGGACAGATACGCAGTATTTT.

This clonotype was seen repeatedly, ten times or more. This sequence joins TRBV27 and TRBJ1-1; D gene ambiguous. V was trimmed by 5 bases and J by 11 bases, leaving 15 bases between them. The CDR3 totals 12 residues. Germline CDR1 reads MNHEY; CDR2 reads SMNVEV (reference sequence). The CDR3 region has the DNA TGTGCCAGCAGTCCCCGGGCCGGGGAGGCTTTCTTT. Its protein product is CASSPRAGEAFF.